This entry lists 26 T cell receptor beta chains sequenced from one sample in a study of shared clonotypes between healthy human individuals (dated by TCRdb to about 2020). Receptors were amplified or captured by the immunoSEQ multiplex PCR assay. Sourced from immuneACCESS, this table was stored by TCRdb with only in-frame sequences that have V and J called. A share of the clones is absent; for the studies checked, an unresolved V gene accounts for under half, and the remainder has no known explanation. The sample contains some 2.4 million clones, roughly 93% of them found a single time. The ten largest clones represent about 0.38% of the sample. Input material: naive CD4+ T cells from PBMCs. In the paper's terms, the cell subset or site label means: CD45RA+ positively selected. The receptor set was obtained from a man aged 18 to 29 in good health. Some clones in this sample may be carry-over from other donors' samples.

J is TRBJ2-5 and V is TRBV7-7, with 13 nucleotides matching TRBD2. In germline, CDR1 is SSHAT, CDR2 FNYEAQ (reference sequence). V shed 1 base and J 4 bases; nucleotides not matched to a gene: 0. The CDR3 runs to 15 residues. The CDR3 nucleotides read TGTGCCAGCAGCTTAGGGACTAGCGGGAGAGAGACCCAGTACTTC. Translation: CASSLGTSGRETQYF.

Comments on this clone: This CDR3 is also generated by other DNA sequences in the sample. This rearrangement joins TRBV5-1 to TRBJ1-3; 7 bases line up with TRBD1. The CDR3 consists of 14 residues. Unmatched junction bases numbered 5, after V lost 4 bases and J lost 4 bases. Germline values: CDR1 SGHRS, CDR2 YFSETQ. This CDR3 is CASSPGQPGNTIYF. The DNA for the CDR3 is TGCGCCAGCAGCCCGGGACAGCCCGGAAACACCATATATTTT. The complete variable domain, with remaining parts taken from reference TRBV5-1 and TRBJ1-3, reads KAGVTQTPRYLIKTRGQQVTLSCSPISGHRSVSWYQQTPGQGLQFLFEYFSETQRNKGNFPGRFSGRQFSNSRSEMNVSTLELGDSALYLCASSPGQPGNTIYFGEGSWLTVV.

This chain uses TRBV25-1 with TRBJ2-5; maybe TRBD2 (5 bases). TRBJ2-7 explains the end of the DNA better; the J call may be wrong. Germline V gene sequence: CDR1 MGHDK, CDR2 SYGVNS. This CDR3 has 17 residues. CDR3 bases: TGTGCCAGCAACGTTCAATTCAGAGCGGAGTCCTCCTACGAGCAGTACTTC. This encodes CASNVQFRAESSYEQYF.

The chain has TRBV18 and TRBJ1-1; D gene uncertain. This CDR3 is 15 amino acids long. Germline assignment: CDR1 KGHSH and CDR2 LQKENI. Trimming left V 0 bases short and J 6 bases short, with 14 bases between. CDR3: CASSPPAAGAAEAFF. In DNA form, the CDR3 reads TGTGCCAGCTCACCACCGGCGGCGGGTGCCGCTGAAGCTTTCTTT.

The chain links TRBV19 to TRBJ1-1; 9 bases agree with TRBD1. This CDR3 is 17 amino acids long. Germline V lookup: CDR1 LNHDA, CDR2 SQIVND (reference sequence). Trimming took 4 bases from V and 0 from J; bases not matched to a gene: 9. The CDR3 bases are TGTGCCAGTAGTACTCTTGGACAGGGGCTAATGAACACTGAAGCTTTCTTT. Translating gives CASSTLGQGLMNTEAFF.

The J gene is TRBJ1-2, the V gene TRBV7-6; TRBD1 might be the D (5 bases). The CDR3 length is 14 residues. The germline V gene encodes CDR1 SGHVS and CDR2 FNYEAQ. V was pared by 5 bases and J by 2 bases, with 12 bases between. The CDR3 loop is CASSPGLTNYGYTF. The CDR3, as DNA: TGTGCCAGCAGCCCGGGACTGACAAACTATGGCTACACCTTC.

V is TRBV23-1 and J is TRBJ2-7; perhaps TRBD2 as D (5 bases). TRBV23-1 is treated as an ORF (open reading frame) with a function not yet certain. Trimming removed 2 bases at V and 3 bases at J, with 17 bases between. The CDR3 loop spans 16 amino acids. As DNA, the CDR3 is TGCGCCAGCAGTCAAGCGGTGGCGGGCCTATACTACGAGCAGTACTTC. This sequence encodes CASSQAVAGLYYEQYF.

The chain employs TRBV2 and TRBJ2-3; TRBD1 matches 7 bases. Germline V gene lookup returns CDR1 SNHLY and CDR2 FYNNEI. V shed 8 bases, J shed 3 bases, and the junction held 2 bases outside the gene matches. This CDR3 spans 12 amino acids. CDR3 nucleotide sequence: TGTGCCAGCGCCAGGGGGACAGATACGCAGTATTTT. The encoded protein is CASARGTDTQYF.

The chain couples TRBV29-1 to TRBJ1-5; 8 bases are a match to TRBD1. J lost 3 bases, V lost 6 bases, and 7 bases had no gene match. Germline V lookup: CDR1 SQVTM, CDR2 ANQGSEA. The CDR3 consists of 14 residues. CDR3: CSVKAGGFNQPQHF. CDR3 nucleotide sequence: TGCAGCGTCAAGGCAGGGGGCTTCAATCAGCCCCAGCATTTT.

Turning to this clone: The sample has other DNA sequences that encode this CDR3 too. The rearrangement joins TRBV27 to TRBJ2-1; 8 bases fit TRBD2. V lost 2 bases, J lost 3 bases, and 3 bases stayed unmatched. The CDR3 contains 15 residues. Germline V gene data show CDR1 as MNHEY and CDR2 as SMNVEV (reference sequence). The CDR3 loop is CASSLRLASYNEQFF. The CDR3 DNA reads TGTGCCAGCAGTTTACGACTAGCGAGCTACAATGAGCAGTTCTTC.

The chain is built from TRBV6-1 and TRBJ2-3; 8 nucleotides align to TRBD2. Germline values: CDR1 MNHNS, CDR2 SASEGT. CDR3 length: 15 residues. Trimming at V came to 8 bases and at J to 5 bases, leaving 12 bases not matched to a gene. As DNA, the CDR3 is TGTGCCAGCCGATCGTCTAGCGGGCGTCTAGATACGCAGTATTTT. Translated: CASRSSSGRLDTQYF.

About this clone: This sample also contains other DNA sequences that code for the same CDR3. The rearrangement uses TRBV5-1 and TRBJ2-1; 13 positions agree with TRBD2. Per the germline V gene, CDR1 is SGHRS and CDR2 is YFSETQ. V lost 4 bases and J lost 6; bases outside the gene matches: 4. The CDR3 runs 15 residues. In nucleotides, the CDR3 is TGCGCCAGCAGCCTCGGGACTAGCGGGGTCAATGAGCAGTTCTTC. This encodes CASSLGTSGVNEQFF. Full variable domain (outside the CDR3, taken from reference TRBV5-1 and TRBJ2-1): KAGVTQTPRYLIKTRGQQVTLSCSPISGHRSVSWYQQTPGQGLQFLFEYFSETQRNKGNFPGRFSGRQFSNSRSEMNVSTLELGDSALYLCASSLGTSGVNEQFFGPGTRLTVL.

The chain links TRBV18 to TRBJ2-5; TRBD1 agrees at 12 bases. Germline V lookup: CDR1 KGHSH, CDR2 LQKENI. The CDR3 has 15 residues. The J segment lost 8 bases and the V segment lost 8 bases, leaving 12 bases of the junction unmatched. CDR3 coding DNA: TGTGCCAGCCTAACCGGGACAGGGGGCGAAGGAACCCAGTACTTC. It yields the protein CASLTGTGGEGTQYF.

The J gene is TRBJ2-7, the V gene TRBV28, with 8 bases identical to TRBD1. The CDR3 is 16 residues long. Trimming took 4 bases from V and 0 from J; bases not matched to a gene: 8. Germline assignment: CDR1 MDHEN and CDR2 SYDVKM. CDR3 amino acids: CASSSTGDYSSYEQYF. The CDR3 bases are TGTGCCAGCAGTTCGACAGGGGATTATAGCTCCTACGAGCAGTACTTC.

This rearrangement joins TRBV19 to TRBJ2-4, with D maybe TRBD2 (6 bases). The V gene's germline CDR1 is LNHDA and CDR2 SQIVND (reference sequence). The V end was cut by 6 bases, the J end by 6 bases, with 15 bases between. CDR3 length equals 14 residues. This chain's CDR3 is CASSPGGDRNIQYF. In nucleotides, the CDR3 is TGTGCCAGTAGCCCCGGGGGAGATCGAAACATTCAGTACTTC.

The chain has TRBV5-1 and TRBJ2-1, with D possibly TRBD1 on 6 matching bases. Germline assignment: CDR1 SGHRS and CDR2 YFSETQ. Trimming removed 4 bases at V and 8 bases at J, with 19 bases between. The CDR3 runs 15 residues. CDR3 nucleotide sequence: TGCGCCAGCAGCCACGGGACATACTACATCGATGAGCAGTTCTTC. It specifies CASSHGTYYIDEQFF.

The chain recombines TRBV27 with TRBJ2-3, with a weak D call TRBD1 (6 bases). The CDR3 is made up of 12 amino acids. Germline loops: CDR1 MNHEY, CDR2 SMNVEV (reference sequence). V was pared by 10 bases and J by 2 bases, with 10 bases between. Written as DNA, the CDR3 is TGTGCCACTGGACAGAACACAGATACGCAGTATTTT. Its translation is CATGQNTDTQYF.

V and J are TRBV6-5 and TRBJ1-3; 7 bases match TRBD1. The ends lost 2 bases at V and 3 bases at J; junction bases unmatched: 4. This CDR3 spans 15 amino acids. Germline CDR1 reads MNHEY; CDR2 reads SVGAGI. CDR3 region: CASSYNRGLGNTIYF. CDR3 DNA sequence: TGTGCCAGCAGTTACAATAGGGGGCTTGGAAACACCATATATTTT.

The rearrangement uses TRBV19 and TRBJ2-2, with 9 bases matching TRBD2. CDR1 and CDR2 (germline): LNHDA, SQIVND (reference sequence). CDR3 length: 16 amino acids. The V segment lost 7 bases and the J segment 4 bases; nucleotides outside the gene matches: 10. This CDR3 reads CASTRGGLALTGELFF. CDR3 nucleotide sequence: TGTGCCAGTACCCGAGGGGGACTAGCCCTCACCGGGGAGCTGTTTTTT. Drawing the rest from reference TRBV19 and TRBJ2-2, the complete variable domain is DGGITQSPKYLFRKEGQNVTLSCEQNLNHDAMYWYRQDPGQGLRLIYYSQIVNDFQKGDIAEGYSVSREKKESFPLTVTSAQKNPTAFYLCASTRGGLALTGELFFGEGSRLTVL.

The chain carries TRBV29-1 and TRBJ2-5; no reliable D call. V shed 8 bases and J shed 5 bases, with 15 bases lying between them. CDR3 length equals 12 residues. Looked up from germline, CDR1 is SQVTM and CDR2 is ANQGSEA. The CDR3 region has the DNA TGCAGCTCCACCCCCCTGGGGGAGACCCAGTACTTC. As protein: CSSTPLGETQYF.

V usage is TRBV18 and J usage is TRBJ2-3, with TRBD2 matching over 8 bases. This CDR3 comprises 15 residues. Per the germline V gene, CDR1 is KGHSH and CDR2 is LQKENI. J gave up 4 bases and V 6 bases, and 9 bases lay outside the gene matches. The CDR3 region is CASSHAAGGPDTQYF. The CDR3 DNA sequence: TGTGCCAGCTCCCACGCCGCGGGGGGCCCAGATACGCAGTATTTT. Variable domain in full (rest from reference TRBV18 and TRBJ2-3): NAGVMQNPRHLVRRRGQEARLRCSPMKGHSHVYWYRQLPEEGLKFMVYLQKENIIDESGMPKERFSAEFPKEGPSILRIQQVVRGDSAAYFCASSHAAGGPDTQYFGPGTRLTVL.

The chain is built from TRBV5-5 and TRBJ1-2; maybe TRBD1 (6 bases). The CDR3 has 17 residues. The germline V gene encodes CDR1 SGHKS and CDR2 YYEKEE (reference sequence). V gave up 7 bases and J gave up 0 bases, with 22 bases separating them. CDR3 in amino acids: CASDARQGNLANYGYTF. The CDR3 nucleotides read TGTGCCAGCGACGCGCGGCAGGGGAACCTAGCTAACTATGGCTACACCTTC.

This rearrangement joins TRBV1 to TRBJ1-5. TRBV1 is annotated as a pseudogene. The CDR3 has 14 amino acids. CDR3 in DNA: TGCACCAGCAGCCATGCGGACCCTTATCAGCCCCAGCATTTT. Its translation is CTSSHADPYQPQHF.

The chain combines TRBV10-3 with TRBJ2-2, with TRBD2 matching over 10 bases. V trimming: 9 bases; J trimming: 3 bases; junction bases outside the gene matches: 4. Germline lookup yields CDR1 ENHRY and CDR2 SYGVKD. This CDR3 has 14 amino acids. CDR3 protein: CAISGTSDTGELFF. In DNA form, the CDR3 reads TGTGCCATATCCGGGACTAGCGACACCGGGGAGCTGTTTTTT.

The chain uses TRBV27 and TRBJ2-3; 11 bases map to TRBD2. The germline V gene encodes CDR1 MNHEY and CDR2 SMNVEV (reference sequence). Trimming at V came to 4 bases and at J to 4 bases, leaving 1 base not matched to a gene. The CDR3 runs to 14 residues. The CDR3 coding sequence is TGTGCCAGCAGTTGGGGACTAGCGGCAGATACGCAGTATTTT. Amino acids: CASSWGLAADTQYF.

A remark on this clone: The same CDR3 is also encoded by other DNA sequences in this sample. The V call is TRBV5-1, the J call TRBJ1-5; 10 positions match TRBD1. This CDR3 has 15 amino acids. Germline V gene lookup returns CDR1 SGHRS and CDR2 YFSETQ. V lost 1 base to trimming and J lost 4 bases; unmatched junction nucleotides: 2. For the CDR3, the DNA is TGCGCCAGCAGCTTGTTGGGACAGGGGAATCAGCCCCAGCATTTT. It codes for CASSLLGQGNQPQHF. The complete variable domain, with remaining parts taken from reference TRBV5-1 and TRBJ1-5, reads KAGVTQTPRYLIKTRGQQVTLSCSPISGHRSVSWYQQTPGQGLQFLFEYFSETQRNKGNFPGRFSGRQFSNSRSEMNVSTLELGDSALYLCASSLLGQGNQPQHFGDGTRLSIL.